The 9 T cell receptor beta chains below come from one sample, sequenced in a study of T cell repertoires in cytomegalovirus infection. These receptors are not linked to any known antigen. TCRdb independently ran MiXCR on the reads; one entry per CDR3 protein. There are 900,000 to 950,000 distinct CDR3 sequences in the sample; about a third occur only once, and around 15% lies in the top ten. Sequenced here: cultured CD8+ T cells from PBMCs, sampled from culture after CMV antigen stimulation. All receptors derive from a human donor in good health (CMV status not recorded). Some clones in this sample may be carry-over from other donors' samples.

In its sample, this clonotype was seen many times. The chain links TRBV9 to TRBJ2-3, with TRBD2 identical over 10 bases. This CDR3 spans 18 amino acids. Germline values: CDR1 SGDLS, CDR2 YYNGEE. With 3 bases clipped from V and 0 bases from J, the junction kept 10 bases outside the gene matches. The CDR3 loop is CASSASGGVSSSTDTQYF. The CDR3, as DNA: TGTGCCAGCAGCGCAAGCGGGGGGGTATCCTCTAGCACAGATACGCAGTATTTT.

With regard to this clonotype: This may come from a read error, since a much larger clone is one base off. CDR3 in amino acids: CASSLAGMSQPQHF. CDR3 DNA: TGTGCCAGCAGCTTAGCAGGGATGAGTCAGCCCCAGCATTTT. The chain combines TRBV7-2 with TRBJ1-5; D not resolved. The length of the CDR3 is 14 residues. Germline V gene lookup returns CDR1 SGHTA and CDR2 FQGNSA. Trimming pared 0 bases from V and 6 bases from J, leaving 9 bases between.

V gene TRBV20-1 combines with J gene TRBJ2-1, with no clear D. Germline V gives CDR1 DFQATT, CDR2 SNEGSKA (reference sequence). Trimming pared 6 bases from V and 3 bases from J, leaving 12 bases between. CDR3 length equals 13 residues. The CDR3, as DNA: TGCAGTGCCAGGAAGGACCGCTACAATGAGCAGTTCTTC. Protein sequence: CSARKDRYNEQFF.

This clonotype showed up just a few times. V is TRBV27 and J is TRBJ2-1; D tentatively reads TRBD1 or TRBD2 (7 bases each). V was pared by 6 bases and J by 2 bases, with 17 bases between. Germline values: CDR1 MNHEY, CDR2 SMNVEV (reference sequence). The CDR3 is 16 amino acids. CDR3 region: CASSIFQGGAYNEQFF. The CDR3 DNA is TGTGCCAGCAGCATATTTCAGGGGGGGGCCTACAATGAGCAGTTCTTC.

This clonotype was counted a few times. The chain employs TRBV7-9 and TRBJ2-1; 8 positions agree with TRBD1. The CDR3 extends over 19 amino acids. V shed 5 bases, J shed 4 bases, and the junction held 19 bases outside the gene matches. Per the germline V gene, CDR1 is SEHNR and CDR2 is FQNEAQ (reference sequence). CDR3 sequence: CASSDSDRAPPSDYNEQFF. CDR3 nucleotide sequence: TGTGCCAGCAGCGATTCGGACAGGGCCCCGCCAAGTGATTACAATGAGCAGTTCTTC.

In its sample, this clonotype was seen a few times. The rearrangement joins TRBV2 to TRBJ2-3; D ambiguous. Trimming removed 8 bases from V and 7 bases from J, with 10 bases in between. The CDR3 is made up of 11 amino acids. Germline CDR1 reads SNHLY; CDR2 reads FYNNEI. The CDR3 spells CASPLANTQYF. The CDR3, as DNA: TGTGCCAGCCCGCTGGCCAATACGCAGTATTTT.

The genes are TRBV27 and TRBJ1-2; 7 nucleotides match TRBD1. CDR1 and CDR2 from the germline V gene are MNHEY and SMNVEV (reference sequence). The ends lost 6 bases at V and 4 bases at J; junction bases unmatched: 14. This CDR3 has 16 residues. CDR3 bases: TGTGCCAGCAGCAACAACCGACAGGGACTTTCCTATGGCTACACCTTC. As protein: CASSNNRQGLSYGYTF.

This sequence joins TRBV4-1 and TRBJ2-5; no clear D gene. Looked up from germline, CDR1 is MGHRA and CDR2 is YSYEKL. The CDR3 is 16 residues long. V was cut by 0 bases and J by 1 base, with 12 bases left in between. The CDR3 here is CASSQENSWGQETQYF. The DNA of the CDR3 is TGCGCCAGCAGCCAAGAAAATAGTTGGGGCCAAGAGACCCAGTACTTC.

This clonotype was observed a handful of times. The CDR3 sequence: CASSLGGNAGYTF. The DNA of the CDR3 is TGTGCCAGCAGTTTGGGGGGGAATGCAGGCTACACCTTC. J is TRBJ1-2 and V is TRBV12-3 or TRBV12-4, with a weak D call TRBD1 (5 bases). This CDR3 contains 13 residues. V shed 3 bases and J shed 8 bases, with 13 bases lying between them.